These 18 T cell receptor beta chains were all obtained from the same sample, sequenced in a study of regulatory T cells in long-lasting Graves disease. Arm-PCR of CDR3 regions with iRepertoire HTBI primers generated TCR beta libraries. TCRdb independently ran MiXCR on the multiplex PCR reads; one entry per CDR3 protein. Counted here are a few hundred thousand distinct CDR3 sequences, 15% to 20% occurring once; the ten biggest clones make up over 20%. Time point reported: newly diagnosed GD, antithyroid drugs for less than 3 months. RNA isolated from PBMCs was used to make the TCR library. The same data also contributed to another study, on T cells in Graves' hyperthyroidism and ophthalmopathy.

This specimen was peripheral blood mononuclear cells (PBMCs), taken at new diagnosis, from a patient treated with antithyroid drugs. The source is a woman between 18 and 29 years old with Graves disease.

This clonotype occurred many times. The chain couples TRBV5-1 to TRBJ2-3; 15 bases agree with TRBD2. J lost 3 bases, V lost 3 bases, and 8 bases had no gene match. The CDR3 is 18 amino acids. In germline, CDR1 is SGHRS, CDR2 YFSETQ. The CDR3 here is CASSYGLAGGPGTDTQYF. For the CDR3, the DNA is TGCGCCAGCAGCTACGGACTAGCGGGAGGGCCTGGAACAGATACGCAGTATTTT.

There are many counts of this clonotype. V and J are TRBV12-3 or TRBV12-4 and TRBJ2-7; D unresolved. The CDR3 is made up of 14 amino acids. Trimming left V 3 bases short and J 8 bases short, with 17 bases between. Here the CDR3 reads CASSFASRGLQQYF. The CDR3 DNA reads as TGTGCCAGCAGTTTTGCCAGTAGAGGTTTGCAGCAGTACTTC.

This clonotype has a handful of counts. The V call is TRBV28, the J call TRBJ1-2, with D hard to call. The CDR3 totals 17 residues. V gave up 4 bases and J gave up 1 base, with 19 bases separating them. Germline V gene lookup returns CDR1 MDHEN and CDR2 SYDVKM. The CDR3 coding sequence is TGTGCCAGCAGTTCTGGGGAATTGGGCACCGATAACTATGGCTACACCTTC. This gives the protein CASSSGELGTDNYGYTF.

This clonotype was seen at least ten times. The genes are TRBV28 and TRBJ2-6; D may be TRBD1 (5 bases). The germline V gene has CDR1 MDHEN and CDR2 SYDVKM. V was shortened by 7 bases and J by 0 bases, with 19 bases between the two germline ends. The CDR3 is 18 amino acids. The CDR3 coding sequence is TGTGCCAGCACCCCAGAAGACAGTAGAAACTCTGGGGCCAACGTCCTGACTTTC. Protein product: CASTPEDSRNSGANVLTF.

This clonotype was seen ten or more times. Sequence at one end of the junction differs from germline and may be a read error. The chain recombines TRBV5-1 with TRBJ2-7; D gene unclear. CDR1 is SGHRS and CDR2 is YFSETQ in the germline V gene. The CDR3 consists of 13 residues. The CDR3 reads CASSLGTTYEQYF. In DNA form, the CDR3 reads TGTGCCAGCAGCTTAGGCACGACCTACGAGCAGTACTTC.

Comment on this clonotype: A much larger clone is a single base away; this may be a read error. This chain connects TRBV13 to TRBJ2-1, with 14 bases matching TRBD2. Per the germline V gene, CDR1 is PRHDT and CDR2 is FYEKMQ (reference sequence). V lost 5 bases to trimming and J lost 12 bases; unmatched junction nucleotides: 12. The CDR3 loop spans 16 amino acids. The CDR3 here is CASSDAGTSGGHGQFF. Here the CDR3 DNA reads TGTGCCAGCAGCGACGCCGGGACTAGCGGGGGACATGGGCAGTTCTTC. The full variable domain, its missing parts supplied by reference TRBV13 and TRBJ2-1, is AAGVIQSPRHLIKEKRETATLKCYPIPRHDTVYWYQQGPGQDPQFLISFYEKMQSDKGSIPDRFSAQQFSDYHSELNMSSLELGDSALYFCASSDAGTSGGHGQFFGPGTRLTVL.

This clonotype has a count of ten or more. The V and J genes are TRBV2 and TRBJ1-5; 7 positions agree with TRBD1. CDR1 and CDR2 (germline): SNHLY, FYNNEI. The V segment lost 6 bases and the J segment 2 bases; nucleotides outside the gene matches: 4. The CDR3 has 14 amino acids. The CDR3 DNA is TGTGCCAGCAGGGGGACAGCCGGCAATCAGCCCCAGCATTTT. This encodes CASRGTAGNQPQHF.

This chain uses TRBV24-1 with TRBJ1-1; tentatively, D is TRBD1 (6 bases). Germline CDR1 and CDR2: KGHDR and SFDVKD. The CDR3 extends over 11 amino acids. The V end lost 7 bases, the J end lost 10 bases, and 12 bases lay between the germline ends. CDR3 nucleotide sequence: TGTGCCACCAGGAGGGGGGGGGGAGCTTTCTTT. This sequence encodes CATRRGGGAFF.

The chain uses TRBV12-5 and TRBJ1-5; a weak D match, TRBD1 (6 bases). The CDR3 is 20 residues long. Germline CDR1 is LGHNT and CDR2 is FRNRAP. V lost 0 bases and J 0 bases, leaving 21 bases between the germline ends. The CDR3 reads CASGLVQPPQGQYSNQPQHF. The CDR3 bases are TGTGCTAGTGGTTTGGTACAACCCCCACAGGGCCAATATAGCAATCAGCCCCAGCATTTT. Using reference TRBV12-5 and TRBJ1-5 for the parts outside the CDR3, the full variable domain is DARVTQTPRHKVTEMGQEVTMRCQPILGHNTVFWYRQTMMQGLELLAYFRNRAPLDDSGMPKDRFSAEMPDATLATLKIQPSEPRDSAVYFCASGLVQPPQGQYSNQPQHFGDGTRLSIL.

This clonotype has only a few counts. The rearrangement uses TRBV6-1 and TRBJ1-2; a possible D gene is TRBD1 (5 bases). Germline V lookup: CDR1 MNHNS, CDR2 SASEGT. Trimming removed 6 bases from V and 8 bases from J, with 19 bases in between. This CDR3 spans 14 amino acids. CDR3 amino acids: CASSRRTINSGYTF. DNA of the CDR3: TGTGCCAGCAGCCGCCGGACAATCAACTCCGGCTACACCTTC.

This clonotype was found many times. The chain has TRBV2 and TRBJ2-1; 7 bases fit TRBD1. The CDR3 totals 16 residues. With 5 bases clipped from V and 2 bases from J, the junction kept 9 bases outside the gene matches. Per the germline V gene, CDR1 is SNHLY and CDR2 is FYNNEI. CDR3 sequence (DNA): TGTGCCAGCAGTCCGCCCGGACAGGCAACCTACAATGAGCAGTTCTTC. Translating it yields CASSPPGQATYNEQFF.

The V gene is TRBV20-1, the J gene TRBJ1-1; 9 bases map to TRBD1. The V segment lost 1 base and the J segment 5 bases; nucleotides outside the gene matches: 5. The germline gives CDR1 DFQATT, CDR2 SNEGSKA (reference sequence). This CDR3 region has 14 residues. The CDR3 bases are TGCAGTGCTAGAGCTGGGACAGGGATAACTGAAGCTTTCTTT. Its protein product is CSARAGTGITEAFF.

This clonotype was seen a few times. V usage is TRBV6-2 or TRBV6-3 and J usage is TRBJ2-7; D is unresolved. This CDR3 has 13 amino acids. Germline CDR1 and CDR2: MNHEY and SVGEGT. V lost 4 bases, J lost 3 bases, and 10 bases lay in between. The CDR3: CASSSPALYEQYF. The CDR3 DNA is TGTGCCAGCAGTTCCCCCGCGCTCTACGAGCAGTACTTC.

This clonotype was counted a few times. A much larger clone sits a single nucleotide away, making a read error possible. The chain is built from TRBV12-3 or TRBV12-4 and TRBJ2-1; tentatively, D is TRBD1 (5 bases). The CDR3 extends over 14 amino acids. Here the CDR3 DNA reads TGTGTCAGCAGTTTAAGGACCGTTCAGGGTGAGCAGTTCTTC. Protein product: CVSSLRTVQGEQFF.

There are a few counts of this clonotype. The CDR3 region has the DNA TGCGCCAGCAGCTTGGATAAGCCCGTGGAGACCCAGTACTTC. This translates into CASSLDKPVETQYF. The chain uses TRBV5-1 and TRBJ2-5; D unclear. The V gene lost 0 bases and the J gene lost 5 bases, with 11 bases spanning the gap. This CDR3 comprises 14 residues. Germline V gene lookup returns CDR1 SGHRS and CDR2 YFSETQ.

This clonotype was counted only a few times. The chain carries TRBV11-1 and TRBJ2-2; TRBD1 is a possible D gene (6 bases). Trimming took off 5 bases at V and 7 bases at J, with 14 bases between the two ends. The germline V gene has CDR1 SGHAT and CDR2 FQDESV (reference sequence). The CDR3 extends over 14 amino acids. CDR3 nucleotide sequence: TGTGCCAGCAGCCGACAGGAACAGAACGGGGAGCTGTTTTTT. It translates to CASSRQEQNGELFF.

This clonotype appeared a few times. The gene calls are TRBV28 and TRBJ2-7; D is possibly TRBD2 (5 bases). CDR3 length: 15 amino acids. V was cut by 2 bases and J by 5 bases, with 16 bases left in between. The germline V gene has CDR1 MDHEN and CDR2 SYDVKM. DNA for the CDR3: TGTGCCAGCAGTTTAGGAGGTCTGAAGGCCGACGAGCAGTACTTC. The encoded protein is CASSLGGLKADEQYF.

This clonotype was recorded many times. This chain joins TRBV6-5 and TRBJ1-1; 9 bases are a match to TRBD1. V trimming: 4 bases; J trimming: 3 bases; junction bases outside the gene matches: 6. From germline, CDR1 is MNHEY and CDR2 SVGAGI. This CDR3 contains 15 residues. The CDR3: CASSLAGTGYTEAFF. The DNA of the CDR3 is TGTGCCAGCAGTTTGGCCGGGACAGGGTACACTGAAGCTTTCTTT.